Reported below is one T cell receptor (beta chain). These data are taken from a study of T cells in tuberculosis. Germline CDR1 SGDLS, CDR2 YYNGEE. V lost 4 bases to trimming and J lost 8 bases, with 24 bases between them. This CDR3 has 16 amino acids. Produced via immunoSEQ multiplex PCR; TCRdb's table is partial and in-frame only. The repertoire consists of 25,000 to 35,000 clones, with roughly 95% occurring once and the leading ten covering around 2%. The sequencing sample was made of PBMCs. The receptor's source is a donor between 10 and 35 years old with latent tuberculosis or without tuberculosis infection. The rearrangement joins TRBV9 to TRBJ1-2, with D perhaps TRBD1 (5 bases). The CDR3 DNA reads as TGTGCCAGCAGCCCCGTATTAGCGGGGGGGGATTCGGGCTACACCTTC. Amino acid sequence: CASSPVLAGGDSGYTF. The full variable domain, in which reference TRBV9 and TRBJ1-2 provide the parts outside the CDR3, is DSGVTQTPKHLITATGQRVTLRCSPRSGDLSVYWYQQSLDQGLQFLIQYYNGEERAKGNILERFSAQQFPDLHSELNLSSLELGDSALYFCASSPVLAGGDSGYTFGSGTRLTVV.